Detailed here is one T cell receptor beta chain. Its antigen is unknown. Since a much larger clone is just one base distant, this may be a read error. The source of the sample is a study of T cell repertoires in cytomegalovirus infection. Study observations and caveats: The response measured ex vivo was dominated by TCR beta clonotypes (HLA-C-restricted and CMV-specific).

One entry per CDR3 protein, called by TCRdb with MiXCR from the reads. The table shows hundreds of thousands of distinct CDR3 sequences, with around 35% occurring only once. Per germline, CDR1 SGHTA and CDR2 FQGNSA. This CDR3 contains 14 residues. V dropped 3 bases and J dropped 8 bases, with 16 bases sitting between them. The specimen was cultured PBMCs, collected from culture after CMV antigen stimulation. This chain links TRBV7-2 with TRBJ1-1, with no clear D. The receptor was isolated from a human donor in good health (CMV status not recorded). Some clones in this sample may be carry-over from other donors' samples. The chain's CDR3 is CASSFRTKDSEAFF. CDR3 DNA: TGTGCCAGCAGCTTCCGGACTAAAGATTCCGAAGCTTTCTTT.